This T cell receptor beta chain was sequenced for a study of shared clonotypes between healthy human individuals. About the study: Donor ages ranged 18 to 49 years: a couple of women, a few men. Each donor's CD8 memory used one plate, CD8 naive two, each CD4 subset three.

Profiling relied on immunoSEQ multiplex PCR, and the TCRdb table lists in-frame clones only, not all of them. The data show 110,000 or so clones, roughly 70% seen once. With regard to this clone: Antigen specificity is unknown.

Study-level findings and limits: A reduction in generation probabilities was seen for non-shared clonotypes relative to those shared by all four donors. It was anticipated that sequencing depth would influence how many clonotypes donors shared.

Germline V gene lookup returns CDR1 MGHRA and CDR2 YSYEKL. This CDR3 has 15 residues. J lost 4 bases, V lost 4 bases, and 6 bases had no gene match. This receptor was taken from a woman aged 25 to 45 in good health. Sample: memory CD8+ T cells sorted from blood. Described subset: CD45RO+ cells pooled with CCR7-negative TemRA cells. This chain links TRBV4-1 with TRBJ2-1; 8 bases are shared with TRBD2. This CDR3 is CASSLVGRGYNEQFF. The CDR3 nucleotides read TGCGCCAGCAGCCTAGTCGGGAGGGGATACAATGAGCAGTTCTTC.